These 8 T cell receptor beta chains originate from one sample sequenced in a study of CD8+ T cells in alopecia areata. TCR sequencing used cDNA made by reverse transcription of extracted RNA. The method was immunoSEQ multiplex PCR; TCRdb's version includes in-frame clones alone and lacks a portion of them. The table lists over 100,000 clones, with no singletons. The sequencing sample was made of lesional skin. These receptors were collected from a C3H/HeJ mouse with alopecia areata. The MHC haplotype recorded for the strain is H2-k.

In the case of this clone: Gene names and germline refer to mouse. CDR3 DNA (partial): TGCACCTGCAGTGCAGAGAGGACTGGGGAAAAGGCT. It is translated as CTCSAERTGEKA. The full CDR3 reads CTCSAERTGEKAEQFF. The chain combines TRBV1 with TRBJ2-1; 9 positions agree with TRBD2. With the read ending 4 residues before the CDR3 end, the germline J gene is used to fill in that end. Germline values: CDR1 NSQYPW, CDR2 LRSPGD (reference sequence). The CDR3 runs 16 residues. The entire variable domain, with the rest obtained from reference TRBV1 and TRBJ2-1, is as follows: VTLLEQNPRWRLVPRGQAVNLRCILKNSQYPWMSWYQQDLQKQLQWLFTLRSPGDKEVKSLPGADYLATRVTDTELRLQVANMSQGRTLYCTCSAERTGEKAEQFFGPGTRLTVL.

This clone was detected a few times. TCRdb gives a protein that differs at residue 12 from what the DNA encodes, so the protein here is translated from the DNA. Gene names are the mouse ones. The DNA ends 3 residues before the CDR3 does, and the rest of the CDR3 is filled in from the germline J gene. The gene calls are TRBV19 and TRBJ1-6; 7 nucleotides line up with TRBD1. TRBJ1-6 is designated an ORF whose function remains uncertain. The J segment lost 7 bases and the V segment lost 5 bases, leaving 9 bases of the junction unmatched. Germline V CDR1 and CDR2: FNHDT, SITEND (reference sequence). The CDR3 runs to 15 residues. The CDR3 bases that were read are TGTGCCAGCAGGCCGACAGGGACGGGAAATTCGCCC. This encodes CASRPTGTGNSP. From start to end, the CDR3 is CASRPTGTGNSPLYF.

Only a few counts were recorded for this clone. The genes are named according to mouse. The CDR3 end falls 4 residues outside the read, so it is completed with the germline J gene. J is TRBJ1-4 and V is TRBV13-3; 9 bases are a match to TRBD1. V lost 6 bases to trimming and J lost 4 bases; unmatched junction nucleotides: 4. Germline loops: CDR1 NNHDY, CDR2 SYVADS. The CDR3 consists of 14 residues. The DNA read from the CDR3 is TGTGCCAGCAAAAGGACAGGGGTCAACGAA. Protein: CASKRTGVNE. The complete CDR3 sequence is CASKRTGVNERLFF.

About this clone: The gene names here belong to mouse. The read gets to within 4 residues of the CDR3 end, and the germline J gene fills in the rest. The chain has TRBV15 and TRBJ1-2; possible D gene TRBD1, 5 bases. Germline CDR1 SGHND, CDR2 FRSKSL. V was cut by 3 bases and J by 0 bases, with 8 bases left in between. CDR3 length equals 14 residues. Incomplete CDR3 DNA: TGTGCCAGCAGTTTTCCAGGGACAAACTCC. Its protein is CASSFPGTNS. The entire CDR3 protein reads CASSFPGTNSDYTF.

This clone showed up just a few times. Genes and germline are mouse. The CDR3 end lies 4 residues beyond the end of the read and is filled in from the germline J gene. The V call is TRBV14, the J call TRBJ2-1; 7 bases match TRBD2. Germline CDR1 and CDR2: SGHDT and FRDEAV. The CDR3 spans 14 residues. Germline trimming cut 1 base from V and 2 bases from J; bases unmatched to any gene: 0. The CDR3 bases that were read are TGTGCCAGCAGTTTCCTGGGGGACTATGCT. Its translation: CASSFLGDYA. The full CDR3 protein is CASSFLGDYAEQFF.

This clone was observed a few times. The gene symbols are mouse symbols. The read comes to an end 4 residues before the CDR3 does, leaving the germline J gene to fill in the end. The chain is built from TRBV13-1 and TRBJ2-1; possibly TRBD1 for D (5 bases). V was clipped by 3 bases and J by 3 bases, with 10 bases between them. Per the germline V gene, CDR1 is NSHNY and CDR2 is SYGAGN. This CDR3 spans 14 amino acids. Partial CDR3 DNA: TGTGCCAGCAGTGCTCCAGGGATCTATGCT. Its translation is CASSAPGIYA. The entire CDR3 sequence reads CASSAPGIYAEQFF.

This clone occurred a few times. All gene names here are mouse names. The CDR3 end is not reached by the read, which stops 4 residues before it; the germline J gene fills it in. The V call is TRBV13-1, the J call TRBJ2-5, with a weak D call TRBD2 (5 bases). This CDR3 comprises 13 residues. The germline CDR1 and CDR2 sequences are NSHNY and SYGAGN. Here the CDR3 reads CASSDVGRDTQYF. CDR3 bases read: TGTGCCAGCAGTGATGTGGGGAGAGAC.

A word on this clone: Gene names follow the mouse nomenclature. The read finishes 4 residues shy of the CDR3 end, and the germline J gene is used to complete it. The chain has TRBV1 and TRBJ1-2, with 11 bases lining up with TRBD1. J was trimmed by 2 bases and V by 3 bases; bases with no gene match: 2. CDR1 and CDR2 (germline): NSQYPW, LRSPGD (reference sequence). The CDR3 extends over 15 amino acids. The CDR3 reads CTCSARDRGNSDYTF. The sequenced CDR3 bases are TGCACCTGCAGTGCGAGGGACAGGGGGAACTCC.